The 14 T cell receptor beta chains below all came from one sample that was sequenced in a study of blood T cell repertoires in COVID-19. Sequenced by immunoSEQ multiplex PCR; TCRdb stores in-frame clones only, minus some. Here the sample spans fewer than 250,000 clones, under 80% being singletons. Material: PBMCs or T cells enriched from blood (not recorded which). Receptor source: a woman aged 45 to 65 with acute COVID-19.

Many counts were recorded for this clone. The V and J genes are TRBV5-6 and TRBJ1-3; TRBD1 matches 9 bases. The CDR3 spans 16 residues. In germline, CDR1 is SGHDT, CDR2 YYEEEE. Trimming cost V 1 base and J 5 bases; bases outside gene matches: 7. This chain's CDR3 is CASSLLSGQGRNTIYF. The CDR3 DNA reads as TGTGCCAGCAGCTTGCTATCGGGACAGGGACGAAACACCATATATTTT.

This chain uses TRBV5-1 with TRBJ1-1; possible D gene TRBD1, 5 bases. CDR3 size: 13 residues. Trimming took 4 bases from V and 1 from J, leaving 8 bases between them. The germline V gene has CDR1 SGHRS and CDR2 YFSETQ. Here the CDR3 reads CASSLDTNTEAFF. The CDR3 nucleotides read TGCGCCAGCAGCCTGGACACGAACACTGAAGCTTTCTTT.

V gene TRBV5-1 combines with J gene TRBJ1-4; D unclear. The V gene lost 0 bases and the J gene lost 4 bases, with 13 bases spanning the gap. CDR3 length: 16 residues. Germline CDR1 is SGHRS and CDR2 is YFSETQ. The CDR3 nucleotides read TGCGCCAGCAGCTTGGAGGGCGGTGGACTTAATGAAAAACTGTTTTTT. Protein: CASSLEGGGLNEKLFF.

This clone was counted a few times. The CDR3 nucleotides are TGTGCCAGCAGCTCCCTAGGGGGGGGCGAAGGGGAGCTGTTTTTT. As protein: CASSSLGGGEGELFF. The chain has TRBV6-5 and TRBJ2-2, with D possibly matching TRBD2 (7 bases). The CDR3 is 15 amino acids. The germline V gene encodes CDR1 MNHEY and CDR2 SVGAGI. Trimming left V 6 bases short and J 8 bases short, with 19 bases between.

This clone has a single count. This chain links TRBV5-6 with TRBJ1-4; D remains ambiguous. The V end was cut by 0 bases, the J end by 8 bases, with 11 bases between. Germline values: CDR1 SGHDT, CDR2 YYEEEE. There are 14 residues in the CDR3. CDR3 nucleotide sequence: TGTGCCAGCAGCTTGGCTCTGGGCTCAGAAAAACTGTTTTTT. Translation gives CASSLALGSEKLFF.

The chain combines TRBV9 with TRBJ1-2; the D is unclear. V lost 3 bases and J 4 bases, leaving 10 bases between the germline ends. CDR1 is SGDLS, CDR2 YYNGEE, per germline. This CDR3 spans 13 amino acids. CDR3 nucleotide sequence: TGTGCCAGCAGCGCCGGGATTACCTATGGCTACACCTTC. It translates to CASSAGITYGYTF.

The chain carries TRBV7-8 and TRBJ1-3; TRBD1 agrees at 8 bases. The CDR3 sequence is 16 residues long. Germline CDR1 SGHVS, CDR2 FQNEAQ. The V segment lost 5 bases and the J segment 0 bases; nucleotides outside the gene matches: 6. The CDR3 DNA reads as TGTGCCAGCAGCCGGGACAGGTCGAGCTCTGGAAACACCATATATTTT. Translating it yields CASSRDRSSSGNTIYF.

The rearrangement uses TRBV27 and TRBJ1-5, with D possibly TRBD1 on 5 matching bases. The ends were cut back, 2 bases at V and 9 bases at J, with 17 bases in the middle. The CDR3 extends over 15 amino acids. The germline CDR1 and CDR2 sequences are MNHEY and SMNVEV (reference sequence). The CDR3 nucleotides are TGTGCCAGCAGTTTAATGTCAACAGGTGGCTTGCCCCAGCATTTT. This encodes CASSLMSTGGLPQHF.

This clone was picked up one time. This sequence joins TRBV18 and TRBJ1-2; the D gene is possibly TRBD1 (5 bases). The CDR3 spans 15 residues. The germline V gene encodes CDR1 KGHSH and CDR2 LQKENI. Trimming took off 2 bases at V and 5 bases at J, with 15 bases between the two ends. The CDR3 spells CASSPEHQGSYGYTF. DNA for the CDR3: TGTGCCAGCTCACCAGAACACCAGGGCAGTTATGGCTACACCTTC.

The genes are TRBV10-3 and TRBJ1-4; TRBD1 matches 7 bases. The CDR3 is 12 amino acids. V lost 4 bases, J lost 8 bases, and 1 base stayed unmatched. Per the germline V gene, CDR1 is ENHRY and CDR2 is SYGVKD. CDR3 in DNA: TGTGCCATCAGTGGGGACAGCGAAAAACTGTTTTTT. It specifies CAISGDSEKLFF.

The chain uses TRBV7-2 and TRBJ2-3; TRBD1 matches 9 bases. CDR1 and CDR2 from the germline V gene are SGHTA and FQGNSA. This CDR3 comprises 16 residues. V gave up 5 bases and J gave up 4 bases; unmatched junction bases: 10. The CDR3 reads CASSKLGQGLADTQYF. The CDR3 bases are TGTGCCAGCAGCAAGCTGGGACAGGGACTGGCAGATACGCAGTATTTT.

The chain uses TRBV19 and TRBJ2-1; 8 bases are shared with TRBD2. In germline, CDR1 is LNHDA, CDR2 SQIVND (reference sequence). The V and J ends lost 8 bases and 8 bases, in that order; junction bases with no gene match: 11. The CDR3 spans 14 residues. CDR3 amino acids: CASAPGGGLDEQFF. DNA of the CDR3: TGTGCCAGTGCCCCCGGGGGGGGCTTGGATGAGCAGTTCTTC.

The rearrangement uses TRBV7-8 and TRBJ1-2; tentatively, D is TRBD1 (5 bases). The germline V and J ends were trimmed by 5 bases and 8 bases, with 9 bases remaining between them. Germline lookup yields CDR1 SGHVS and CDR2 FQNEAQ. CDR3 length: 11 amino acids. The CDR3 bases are TGTGCCAGCAGCCAGCGGGGGGGCTACACCTTC. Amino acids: CASSQRGGYTF.

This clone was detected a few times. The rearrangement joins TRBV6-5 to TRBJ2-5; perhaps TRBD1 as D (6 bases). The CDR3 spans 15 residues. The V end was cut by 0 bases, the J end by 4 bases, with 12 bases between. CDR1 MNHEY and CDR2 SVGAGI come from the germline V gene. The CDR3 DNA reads TGTGCCAGCAGTTACTCTGGACAGAGAGCAGAGACCCAGTACTTC. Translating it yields CASSYSGQRAETQYF.